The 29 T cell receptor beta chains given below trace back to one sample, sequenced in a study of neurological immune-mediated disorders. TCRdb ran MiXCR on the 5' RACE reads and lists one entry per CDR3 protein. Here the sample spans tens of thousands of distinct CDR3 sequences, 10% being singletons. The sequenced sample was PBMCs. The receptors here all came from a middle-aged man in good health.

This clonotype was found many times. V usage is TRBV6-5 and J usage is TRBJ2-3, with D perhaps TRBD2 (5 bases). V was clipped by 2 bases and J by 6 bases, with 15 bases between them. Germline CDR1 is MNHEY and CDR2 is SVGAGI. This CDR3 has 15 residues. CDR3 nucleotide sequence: TGTGCCAGCAGTTACGGTGATGGCGGGTCGGATACGCAGTATTTT. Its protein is CASSYGDGGSDTQYF.

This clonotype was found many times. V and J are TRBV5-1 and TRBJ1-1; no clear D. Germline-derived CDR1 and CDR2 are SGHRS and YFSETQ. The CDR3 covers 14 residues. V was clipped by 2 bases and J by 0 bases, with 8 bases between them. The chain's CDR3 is CASSFENMNTEAFF. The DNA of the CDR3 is TGCGCCAGCAGCTTCGAGAATATGAACACTGAAGCTTTCTTT.

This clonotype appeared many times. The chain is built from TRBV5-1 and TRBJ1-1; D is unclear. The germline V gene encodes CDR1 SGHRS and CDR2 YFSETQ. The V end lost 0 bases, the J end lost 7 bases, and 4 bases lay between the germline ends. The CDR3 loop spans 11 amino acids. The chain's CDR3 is CASSLGGEAFF. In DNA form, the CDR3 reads TGCGCCAGCAGCTTGGGGGGTGAAGCTTTCTTT.

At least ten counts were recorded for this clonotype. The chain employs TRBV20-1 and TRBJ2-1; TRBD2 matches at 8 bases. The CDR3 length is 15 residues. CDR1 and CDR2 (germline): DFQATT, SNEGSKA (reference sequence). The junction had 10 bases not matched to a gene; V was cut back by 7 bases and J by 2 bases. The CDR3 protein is CSVFETSGTYNEQFF. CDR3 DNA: TGCAGTGTTTTCGAAACTAGCGGCACCTACAATGAGCAGTTCTTC.

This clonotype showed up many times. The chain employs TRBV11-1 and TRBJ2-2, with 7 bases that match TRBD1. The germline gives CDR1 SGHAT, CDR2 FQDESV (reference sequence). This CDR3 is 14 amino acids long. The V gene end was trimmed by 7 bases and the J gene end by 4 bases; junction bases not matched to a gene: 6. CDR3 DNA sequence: TGTGCCAGCACGAGGGGGCGCGGCACCGGGGAGCTGTTTTTT. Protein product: CASTRGRGTGELFF.

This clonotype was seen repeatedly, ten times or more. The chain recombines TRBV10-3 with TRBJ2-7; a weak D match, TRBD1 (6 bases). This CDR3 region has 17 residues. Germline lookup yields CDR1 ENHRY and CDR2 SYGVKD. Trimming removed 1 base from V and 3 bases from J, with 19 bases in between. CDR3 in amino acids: CAISEYPGLLGGYEQYF. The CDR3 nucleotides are TGTGCCATCAGTGAGTACCCCGGGCTCCTAGGGGGCTACGAGCAGTACTTC.

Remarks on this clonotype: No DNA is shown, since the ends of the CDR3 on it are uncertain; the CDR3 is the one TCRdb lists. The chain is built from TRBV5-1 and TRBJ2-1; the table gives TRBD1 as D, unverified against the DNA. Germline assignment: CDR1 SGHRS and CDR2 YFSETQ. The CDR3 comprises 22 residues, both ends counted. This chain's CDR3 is CASSFYICSAREGRGSYNEQFF.

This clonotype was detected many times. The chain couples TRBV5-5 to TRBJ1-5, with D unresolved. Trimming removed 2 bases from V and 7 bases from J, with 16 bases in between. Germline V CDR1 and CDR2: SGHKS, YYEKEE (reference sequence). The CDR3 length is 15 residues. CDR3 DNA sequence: TGTGCCAGCAGCTTAGATCTAGCAGGAGGACAGCCCCAGCATTTT. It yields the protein CASSLDLAGGQPQHF. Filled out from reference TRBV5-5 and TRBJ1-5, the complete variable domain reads DAGVTQSPTHLIKTRGQQVTLRCSPISGHKSVSWYQQVLGQGPQFIFQYYEKEERGRGNFPDRFSARQFPNYSSELNVNALLLGDSALYLCASSLDLAGGQPQHFGDGTRLSIL.

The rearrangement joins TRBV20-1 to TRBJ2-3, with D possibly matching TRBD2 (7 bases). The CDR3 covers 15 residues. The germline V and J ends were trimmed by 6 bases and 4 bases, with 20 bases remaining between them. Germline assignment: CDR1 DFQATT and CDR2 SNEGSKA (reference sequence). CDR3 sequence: CSALQGGAGADTQYF. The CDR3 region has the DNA TGCAGTGCCCTCCAAGGGGGGGCCGGCGCAGATACGCAGTATTTT.

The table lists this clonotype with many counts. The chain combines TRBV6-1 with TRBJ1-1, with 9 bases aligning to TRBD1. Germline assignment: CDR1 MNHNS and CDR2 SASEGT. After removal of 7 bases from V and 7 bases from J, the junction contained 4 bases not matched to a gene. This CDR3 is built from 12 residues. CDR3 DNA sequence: TGTGCCAGCACACAGGGGGCAAGTGAAGCTTTCTTT. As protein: CASTQGASEAFF.

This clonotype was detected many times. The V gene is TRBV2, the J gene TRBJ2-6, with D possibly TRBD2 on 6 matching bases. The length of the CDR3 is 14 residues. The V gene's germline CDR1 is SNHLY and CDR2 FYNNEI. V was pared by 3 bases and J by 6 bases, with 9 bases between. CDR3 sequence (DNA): TGTGCCAGCAGTGAGACTAGGTCGGCCAACGTCCTGACTTTC. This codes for CASSETRSANVLTF.

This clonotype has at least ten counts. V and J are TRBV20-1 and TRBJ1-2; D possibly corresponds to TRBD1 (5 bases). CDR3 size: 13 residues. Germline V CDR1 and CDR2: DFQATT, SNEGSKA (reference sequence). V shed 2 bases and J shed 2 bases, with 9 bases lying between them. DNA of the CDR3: TGCAGTGCTAGACCCCAGGGAAACTATGGCTACACCTTC. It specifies CSARPQGNYGYTF.

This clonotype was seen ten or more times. CDR3 sequence reads: CASSTERPRYADTQYF. DNA of the CDR3: TGCGCCAGCAGCACTGAACGGCCCCGGTACGCAGATACGCAGTATTTT. V is TRBV5-1 and J is TRBJ2-3; D is uncertain. The CDR3 is 16 residues long. Trimming cost V 4 bases and J 4 bases, with 19 bases left between them. CDR1 is SGHRS, CDR2 YFSETQ, per germline.

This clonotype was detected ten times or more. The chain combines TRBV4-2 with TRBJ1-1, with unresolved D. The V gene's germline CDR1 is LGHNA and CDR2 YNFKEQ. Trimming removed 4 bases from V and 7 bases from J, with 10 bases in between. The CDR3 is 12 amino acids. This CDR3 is CASSPNSFEAFF. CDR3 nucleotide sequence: TGTGCCAGCAGCCCTAACTCTTTTGAAGCTTTCTTT.

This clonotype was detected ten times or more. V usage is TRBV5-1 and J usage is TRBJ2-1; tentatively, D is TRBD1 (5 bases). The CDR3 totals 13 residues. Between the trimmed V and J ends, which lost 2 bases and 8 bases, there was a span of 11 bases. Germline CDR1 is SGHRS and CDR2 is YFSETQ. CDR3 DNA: TGCGCCAGCAGCTTTGACAGAACCTATGAGCAGTTCTTC. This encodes CASSFDRTYEQFF.

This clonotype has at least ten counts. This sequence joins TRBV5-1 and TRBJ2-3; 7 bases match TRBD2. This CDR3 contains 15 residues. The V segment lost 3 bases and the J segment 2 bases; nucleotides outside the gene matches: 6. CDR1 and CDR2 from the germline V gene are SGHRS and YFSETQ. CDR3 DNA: TGCGCCAGCAGCTGGGGGACTATGTCCACAGATACGCAGTATTTT. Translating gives CASSWGTMSTDTQYF.

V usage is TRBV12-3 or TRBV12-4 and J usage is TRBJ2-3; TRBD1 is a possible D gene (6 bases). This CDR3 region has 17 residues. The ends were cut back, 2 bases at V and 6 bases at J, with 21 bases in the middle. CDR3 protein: CASSLPKGDPTGDTQYF. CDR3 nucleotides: TGTGCCAGCAGTTTACCAAAAGGGGACCCAACAGGGGATACGCAGTATTTT.

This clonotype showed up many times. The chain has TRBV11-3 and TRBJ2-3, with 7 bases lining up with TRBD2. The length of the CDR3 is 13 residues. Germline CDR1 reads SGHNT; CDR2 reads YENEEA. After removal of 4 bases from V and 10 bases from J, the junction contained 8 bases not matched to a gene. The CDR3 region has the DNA TGTGCCAGCAGCTCTCGTTCGGGGGGATCGCAGTATTTT. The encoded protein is CASSSRSGGSQYF.

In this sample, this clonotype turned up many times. The CDR3 nucleotides are TGCAGCGTTGATGGGGGGACTAGATTTACGGAGACCCAGTACTTC. This encodes CSVDGGTRFTETQYF. The V and J genes are TRBV29-1 and TRBJ2-5, with 8 positions matching TRBD2. CDR1 and CDR2 from the germline V gene are SQVTM and ANQGSEA. CDR3 length equals 15 residues. J gave up 5 bases and V 3 bases, and 11 bases lay outside the gene matches.

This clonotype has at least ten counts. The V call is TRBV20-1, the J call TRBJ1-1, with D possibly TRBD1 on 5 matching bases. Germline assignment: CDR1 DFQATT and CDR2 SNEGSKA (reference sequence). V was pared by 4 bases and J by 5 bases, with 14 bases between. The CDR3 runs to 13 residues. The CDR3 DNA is TGCAGTGCTACCCCCCCGGAGGGGACTGAAGCTTTCTTT. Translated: CSATPPEGTEAFF.

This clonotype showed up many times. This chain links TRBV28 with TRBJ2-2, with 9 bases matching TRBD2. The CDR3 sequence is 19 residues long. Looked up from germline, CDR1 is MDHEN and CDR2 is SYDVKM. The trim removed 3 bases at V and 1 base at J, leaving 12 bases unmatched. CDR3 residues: CASSFDRLAVLRNTGELFF. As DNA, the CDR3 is TGTGCCAGCAGTTTTGATCGACTAGCGGTCTTAAGGAACACCGGGGAGCTGTTTTTT. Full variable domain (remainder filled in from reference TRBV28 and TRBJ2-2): DVKVTQSSRYLVKRTGEKVFLECVQDMDHENMFWYRQDPGLGLRLIYFSYDVKMKEKGDIPEGYSVSREKKERFSLILESASTNQTSMYLCASSFDRLAVLRNTGELFFGEGSRLTVL.

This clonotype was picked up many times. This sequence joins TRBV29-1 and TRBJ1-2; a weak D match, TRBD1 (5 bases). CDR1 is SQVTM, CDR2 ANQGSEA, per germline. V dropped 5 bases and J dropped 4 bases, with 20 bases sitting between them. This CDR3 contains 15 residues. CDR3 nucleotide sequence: TGCAGCGTTAGACAGTCTCCTCTAGCGGGCTATGGCTACACCTTC. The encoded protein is CSVRQSPLAGYGYTF. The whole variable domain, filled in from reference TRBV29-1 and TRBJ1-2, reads SAVISQKPSRDICQRGTSLTIQCQVDSQVTMMFWYRQQPGQSLTLIATANQGSEATYESGFVIDKFPISRPNLTFSTLTVSNMSPEDSSIYLCSVRQSPLAGYGYTFGSGTRLTVV.

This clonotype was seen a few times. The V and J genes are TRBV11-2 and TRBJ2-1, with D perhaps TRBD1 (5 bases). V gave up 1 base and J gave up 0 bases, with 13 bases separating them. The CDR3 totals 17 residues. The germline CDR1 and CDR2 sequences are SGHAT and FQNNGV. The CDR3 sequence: CASSLVSGINSYNEQFF. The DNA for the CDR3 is TGTGCCAGCAGCTTAGTGTCAGGGATCAACTCCTACAATGAGCAGTTCTTC.

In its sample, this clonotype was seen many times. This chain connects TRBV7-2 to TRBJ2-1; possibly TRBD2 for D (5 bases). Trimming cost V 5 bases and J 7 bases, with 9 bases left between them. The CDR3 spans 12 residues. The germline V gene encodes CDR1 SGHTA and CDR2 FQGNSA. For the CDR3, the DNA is TGTGCCAGCAGCCCGGGATTTAATGAGCAGTTCTTC. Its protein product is CASSPGFNEQFF. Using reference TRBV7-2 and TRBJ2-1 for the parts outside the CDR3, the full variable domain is GAGVSQSPSNKVTEKGKDVELRCDPISGHTALYWYRQSLGQGLEFLIYFQGNSAPDKSGLPSDRFSAERTGGSVSTLTIQRTQQEDSAVYLCASSPGFNEQFFGPGTRLTVL.

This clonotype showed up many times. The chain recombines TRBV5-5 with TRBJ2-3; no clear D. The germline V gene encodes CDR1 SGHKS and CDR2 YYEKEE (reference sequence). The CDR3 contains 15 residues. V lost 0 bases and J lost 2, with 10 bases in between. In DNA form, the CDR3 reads TGTGCCAGCAGCTTGGGGGTCGGTTCCACAGATACGCAGTATTTT. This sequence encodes CASSLGVGSTDTQYF. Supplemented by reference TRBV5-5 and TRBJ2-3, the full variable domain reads DAGVTQSPTHLIKTRGQQVTLRCSPISGHKSVSWYQQVLGQGPQFIFQYYEKEERGRGNFPDRFSARQFPNYSSELNVNALLLGDSALYLCASSLGVGSTDTQYFGPGTRLTVL.

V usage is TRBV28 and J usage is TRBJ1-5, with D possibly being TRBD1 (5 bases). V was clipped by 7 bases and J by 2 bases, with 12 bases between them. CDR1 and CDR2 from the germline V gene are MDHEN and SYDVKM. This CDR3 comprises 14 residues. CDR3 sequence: CASTGGSGNQPQHF. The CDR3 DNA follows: TGTGCCAGCACGGGGGGATCCGGCAATCAGCCCCAGCATTTT.

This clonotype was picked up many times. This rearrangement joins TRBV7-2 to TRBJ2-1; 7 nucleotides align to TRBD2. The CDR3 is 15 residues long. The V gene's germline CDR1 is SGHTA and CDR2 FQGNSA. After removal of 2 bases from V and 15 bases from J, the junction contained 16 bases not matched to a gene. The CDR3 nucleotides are TGTGCCAGCAGCTTAATGGATGTGTCTGCGGGAGTCCGGTTCTTC. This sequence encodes CASSLMDVSAGVRFF. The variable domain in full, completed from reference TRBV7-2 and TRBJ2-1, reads GAGVSQSPSNKVTEKGKDVELRCDPISGHTALYWYRQSLGQGLEFLIYFQGNSAPDKSGLPSDRFSAERTGGSVSTLTIQRTQQEDSAVYLCASSLMDVSAGVRFFGPGTRLTVL.

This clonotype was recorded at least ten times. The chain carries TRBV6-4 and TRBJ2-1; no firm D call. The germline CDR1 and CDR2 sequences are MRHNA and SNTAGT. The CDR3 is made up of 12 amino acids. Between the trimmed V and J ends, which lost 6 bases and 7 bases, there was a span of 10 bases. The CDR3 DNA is TGTGCCAGCAGCGAGCAAGGTAATGAGCAGTTCTTC. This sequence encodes CASSEQGNEQFF.

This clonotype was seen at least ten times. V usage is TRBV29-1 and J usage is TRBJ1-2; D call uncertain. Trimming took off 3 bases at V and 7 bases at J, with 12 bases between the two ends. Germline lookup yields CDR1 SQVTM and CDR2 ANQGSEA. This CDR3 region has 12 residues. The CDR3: CSVEARESGYTF. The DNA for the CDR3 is TGCAGCGTTGAGGCAAGGGAATCTGGCTACACCTTC.